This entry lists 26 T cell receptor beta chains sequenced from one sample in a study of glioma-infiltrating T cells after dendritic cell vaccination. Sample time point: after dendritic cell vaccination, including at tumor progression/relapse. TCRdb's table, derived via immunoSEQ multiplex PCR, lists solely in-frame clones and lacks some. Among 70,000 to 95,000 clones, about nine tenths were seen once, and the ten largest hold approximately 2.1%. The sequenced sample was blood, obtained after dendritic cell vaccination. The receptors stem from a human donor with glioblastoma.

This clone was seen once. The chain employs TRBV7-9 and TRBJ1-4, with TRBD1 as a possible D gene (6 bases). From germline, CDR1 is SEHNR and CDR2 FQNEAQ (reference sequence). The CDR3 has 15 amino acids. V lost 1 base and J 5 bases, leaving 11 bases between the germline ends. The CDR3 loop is CASSLDRTGNEKLFF. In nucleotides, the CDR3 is TGTGCCAGCAGCTTAGATCGCACAGGGAATGAAAAACTGTTTTTT.

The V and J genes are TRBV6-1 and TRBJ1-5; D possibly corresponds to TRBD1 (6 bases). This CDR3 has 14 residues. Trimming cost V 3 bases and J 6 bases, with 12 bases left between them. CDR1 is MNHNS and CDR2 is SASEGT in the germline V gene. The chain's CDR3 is CASSDPGVGQPQHF. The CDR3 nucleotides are TGTGCCAGCAGTGACCCAGGGGTAGGTCAGCCCCAGCATTTT.

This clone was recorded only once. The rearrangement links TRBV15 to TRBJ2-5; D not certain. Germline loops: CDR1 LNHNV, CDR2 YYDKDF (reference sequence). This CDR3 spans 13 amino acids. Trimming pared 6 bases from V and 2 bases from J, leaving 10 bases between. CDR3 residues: CATSPQLQETQYF. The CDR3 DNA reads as TGTGCCACCAGTCCCCAACTGCAAGAGACCCAGTACTTC.

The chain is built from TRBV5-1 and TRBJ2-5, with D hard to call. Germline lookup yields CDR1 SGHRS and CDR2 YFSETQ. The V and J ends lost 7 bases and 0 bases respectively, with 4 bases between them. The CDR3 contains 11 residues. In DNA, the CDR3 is TGCGCCAGCCGGGACCAAGAGACCCAGTACTTC. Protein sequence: CASRDQETQYF. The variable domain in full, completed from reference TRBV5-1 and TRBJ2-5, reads KAGVTQTPRYLIKTRGQQVTLSCSPISGHRSVSWYQQTPGQGLQFLFEYFSETQRNKGNFPGRFSGRQFSNSRSEMNVSTLELGDSALYLCASRDQETQYFGPGTRLLVL.

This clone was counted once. This CDR3 is CASSFGLDRRAQYF. The CDR3 DNA reads as TGTGCCAGCAGCTTCGGCCTGGACCGCAGGGCCCAGTACTTC. The chain carries TRBV11-1 and TRBJ2-5; TRBD1 is a possible D gene (5 bases). CDR1 is SGHAT and CDR2 is FQDESV in the germline V gene (reference sequence). The germline V and J ends were trimmed by 3 bases and 9 bases, with 17 bases remaining between them. CDR3 length: 14 residues.

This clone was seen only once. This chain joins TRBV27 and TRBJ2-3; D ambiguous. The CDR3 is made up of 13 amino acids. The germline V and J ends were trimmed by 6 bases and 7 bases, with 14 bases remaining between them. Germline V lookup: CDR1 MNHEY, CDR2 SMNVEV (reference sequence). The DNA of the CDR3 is TGTGCCAGCAGATTAAGGAGTAGCTATACGCAGTATTTT. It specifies CASRLRSSYTQYF.

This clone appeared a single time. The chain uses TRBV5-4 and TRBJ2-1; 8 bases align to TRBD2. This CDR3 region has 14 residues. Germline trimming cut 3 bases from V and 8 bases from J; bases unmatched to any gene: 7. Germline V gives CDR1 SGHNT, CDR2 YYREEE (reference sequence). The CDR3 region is CASSSGGENDEQFF. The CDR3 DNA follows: TGTGCCAGCAGCTCGGGAGGGGAGAATGATGAGCAGTTCTTC.

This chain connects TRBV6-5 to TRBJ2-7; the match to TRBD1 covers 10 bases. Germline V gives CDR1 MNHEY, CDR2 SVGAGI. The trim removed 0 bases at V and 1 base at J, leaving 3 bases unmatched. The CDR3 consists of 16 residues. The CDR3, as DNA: TGTGCCAGCAGTTACTCGACAGGGGGCAAGTCCTACGAGCAGTACTTC. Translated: CASSYSTGGKSYEQYF.

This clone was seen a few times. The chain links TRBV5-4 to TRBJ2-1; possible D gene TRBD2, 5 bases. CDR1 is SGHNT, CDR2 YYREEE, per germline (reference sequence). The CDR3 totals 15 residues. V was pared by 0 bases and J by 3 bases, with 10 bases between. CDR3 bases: TGTGCCAGCAGCTTGGATAGCGCAAGCTACAATGAGCAGTTCTTC. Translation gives CASSLDSASYNEQFF.

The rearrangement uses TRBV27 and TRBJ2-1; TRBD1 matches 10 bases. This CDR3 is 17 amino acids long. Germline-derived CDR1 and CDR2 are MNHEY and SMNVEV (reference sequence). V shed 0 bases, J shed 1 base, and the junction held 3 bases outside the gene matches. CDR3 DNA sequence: TGTGCCAGCAGTTTATCGACAGGGGGCCTTTCCTACAATGAGCAGTTCTTC. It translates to CASSLSTGGLSYNEQFF.

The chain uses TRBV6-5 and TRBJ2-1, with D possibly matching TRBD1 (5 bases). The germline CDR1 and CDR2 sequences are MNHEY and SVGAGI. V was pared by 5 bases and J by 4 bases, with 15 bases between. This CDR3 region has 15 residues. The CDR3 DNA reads TGTGCCAGCAGTAGGGGCTACACTTGGTACAATGAGCAGTTCTTC. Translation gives CASSRGYTWYNEQFF.

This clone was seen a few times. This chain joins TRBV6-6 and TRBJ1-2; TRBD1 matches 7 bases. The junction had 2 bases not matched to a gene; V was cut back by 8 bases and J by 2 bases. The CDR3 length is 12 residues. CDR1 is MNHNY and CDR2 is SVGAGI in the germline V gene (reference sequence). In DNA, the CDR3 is TGTGCCAGCCGAGGGGGCAACTATGGCTACACCTTC. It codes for CASRGGNYGYTF.

The CDR3 is CASSLDGQASYEQYF. The DNA of the CDR3 is TGCGCCAGCAGCTTGGACGGACAGGCCTCCTACGAGCAGTACTTC. The chain combines TRBV5-1 with TRBJ2-7; the match to TRBD1 covers 7 bases. The CDR3 totals 15 residues. The ends lost 0 bases at V and 0 bases at J; junction bases unmatched: 3. Germline V gene data show CDR1 as SGHRS and CDR2 as YFSETQ.

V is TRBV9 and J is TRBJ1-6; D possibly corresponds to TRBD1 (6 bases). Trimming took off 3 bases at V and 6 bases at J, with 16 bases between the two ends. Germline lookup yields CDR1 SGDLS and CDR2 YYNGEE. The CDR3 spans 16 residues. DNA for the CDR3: TGTGCCAGCAGCGGGACAGCGGGAGTCCTTAATTCACCCCTCCACTTT. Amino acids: CASSGTAGVLNSPLHF.

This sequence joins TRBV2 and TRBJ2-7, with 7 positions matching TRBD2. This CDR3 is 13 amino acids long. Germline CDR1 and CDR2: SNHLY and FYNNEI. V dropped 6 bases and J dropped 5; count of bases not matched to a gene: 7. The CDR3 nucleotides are TGTGCCAGCAGGGCGGGGGTGTGGGACGAGCAGTACTTC. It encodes CASRAGVWDEQYF.

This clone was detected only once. Here the CDR3 DNA reads TGTGCCAGTACGACGCAGGGGGCTCGGACTGAAGCTTTCTTT. It is translated as CASTTQGARTEAFF. The chain uses TRBV6-1 and TRBJ1-1, with 8 positions matching TRBD1. Germline assignment: CDR1 MNHNS and CDR2 SASEGT. CDR3 size: 14 residues. Trimming cost V 9 bases and J 5 bases; bases outside gene matches: 11.

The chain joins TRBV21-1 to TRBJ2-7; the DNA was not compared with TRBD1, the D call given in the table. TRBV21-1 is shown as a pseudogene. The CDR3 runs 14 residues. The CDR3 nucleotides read TGTGCCAGCTTCCGGGACAGGCCCCCCTACGAGCAGTACTTC. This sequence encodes CASFRDRPPYEQYF.

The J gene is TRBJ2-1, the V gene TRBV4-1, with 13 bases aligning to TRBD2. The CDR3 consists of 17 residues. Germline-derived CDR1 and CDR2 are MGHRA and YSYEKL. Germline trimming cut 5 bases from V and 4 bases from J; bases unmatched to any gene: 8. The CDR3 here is CASSTRLAGGLYNEQFF. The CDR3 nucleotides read TGCGCCAGCAGCACACGACTAGCGGGGGGCCTTTACAATGAGCAGTTCTTC.

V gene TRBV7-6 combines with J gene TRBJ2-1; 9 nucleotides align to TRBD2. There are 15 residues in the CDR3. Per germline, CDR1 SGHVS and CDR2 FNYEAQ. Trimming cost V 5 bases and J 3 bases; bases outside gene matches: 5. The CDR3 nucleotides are TGTGCCAGCAGCGATCGGACTAGCGACTACAATGAGCAGTTCTTC. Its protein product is CASSDRTSDYNEQFF. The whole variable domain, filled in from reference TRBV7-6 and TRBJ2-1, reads GAGVSQSPRYKVTKRGQDVALRCDPISGHVSLYWYRQALGQGPEFLTYFNYEAQQDKSGLPNDRFSAERPEGSISTLTIQRTEQRDSAMYRCASSDRTSDYNEQFFGPGTRLTVL.

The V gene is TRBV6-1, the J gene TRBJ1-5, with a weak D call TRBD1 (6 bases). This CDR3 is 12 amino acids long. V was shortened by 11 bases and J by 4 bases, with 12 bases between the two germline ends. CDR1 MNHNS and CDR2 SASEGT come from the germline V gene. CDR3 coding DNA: TGTGCCGGACGGACAGCTAATCAGCCCCAGCATTTT. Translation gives CAGRTANQPQHF.

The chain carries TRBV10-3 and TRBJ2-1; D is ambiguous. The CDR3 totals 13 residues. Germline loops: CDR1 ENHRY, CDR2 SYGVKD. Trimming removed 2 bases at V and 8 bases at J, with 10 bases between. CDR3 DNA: TGTGCCATCAGTGAGCCCCATTCGGATGAGCAGTTCTTC. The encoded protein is CAISEPHSDEQFF.

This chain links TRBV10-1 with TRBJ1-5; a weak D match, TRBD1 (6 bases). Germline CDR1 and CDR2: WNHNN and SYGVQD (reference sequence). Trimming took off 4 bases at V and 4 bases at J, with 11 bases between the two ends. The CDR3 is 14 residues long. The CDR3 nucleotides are TGCGCCAGCAGTGGAGGGACACCTAATCAGCCCCAGCATTTT. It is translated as CASSGGTPNQPQHF.

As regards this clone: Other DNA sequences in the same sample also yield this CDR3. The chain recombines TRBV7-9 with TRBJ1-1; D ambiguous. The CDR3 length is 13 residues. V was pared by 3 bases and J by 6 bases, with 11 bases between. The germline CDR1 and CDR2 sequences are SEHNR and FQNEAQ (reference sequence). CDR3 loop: CASSLRVLAEAFF. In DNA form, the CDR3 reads TGTGCCAGCAGCTTGCGGGTCCTCGCTGAAGCTTTCTTT.

The DNA for the CDR3 is TGCAGCGTTGCGCAGGACAATGAGCAGTTCTTC. Encoded protein: CSVAQDNEQFF. The chain carries TRBV29-1 and TRBJ2-1; no reliable D call. CDR3 length: 11 amino acids. Germline V gene sequence: CDR1 SQVTM, CDR2 ANQGSEA. V lost 4 bases to trimming and J lost 5 bases, with 6 bases between them.

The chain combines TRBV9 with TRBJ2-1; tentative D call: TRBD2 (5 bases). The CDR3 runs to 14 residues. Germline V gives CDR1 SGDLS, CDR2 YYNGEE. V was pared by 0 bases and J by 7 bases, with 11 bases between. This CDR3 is CASSVAAGKNEQFF. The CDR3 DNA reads TGTGCCAGCAGCGTAGCTGCCGGGAAGAATGAGCAGTTCTTC. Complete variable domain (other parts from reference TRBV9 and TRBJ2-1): DSGVTQTPKHLITATGQRVTLRCSPRSGDLSVYWYQQSLDQGLQFLIQYYNGEERAKGNILERFSAQQFPDLHSELNLSSLELGDSALYFCASSVAAGKNEQFFGPGTRLTVL.

CDR3 nucleotides: TGTGCCAGCAGCTTAACAGCGGAGGAGCAGTTCTTC. It codes for CASSLTAEEQFF. The rearrangement links TRBV7-3 to TRBJ2-1, with D possibly being TRBD2 (5 bases). Deletions cut 0 bases from V and 10 bases from J, with 7 bases between. Germline V gene data show CDR1 as SGHTA and CDR2 as FQGTGA. This CDR3 is built from 12 residues.